This is a list of T cell receptor beta chains from one sample in a study of Graves' ophthalmopathy and Graves' hyperthyroidism. TCRdb reprocessed the multiplex PCR reads with MiXCR, giving one entry per CDR3 protein. This table holds 650,000 to 800,000 distinct CDR3 sequences, roughly two fifths found once. The sample consisted of peripheral blood. These receptors were taken from an adult man with Graves' ophthalmopathy. CDR3s include the opening cysteine and the closing phenylalanine or tryptophan. The order of the fields is V gene, clone size, CDR3 length, J gene, D gene, CDR3 protein, CDR3 DNA. A D gene is named only where the DNA matches it firmly. Size tells how often a clone was seen (once, few, many) or the class of an expanded clone, and some rows leave it out.

V gene: TRBV7-9
clone size: .
CDR3 length: 14
J gene: TRBJ2-3
D gene: .
CDR3 protein: CASSTRDNLDTQYF
CDR3 DNA: TGTGCCAGCAGCACTCGGGACAACCTAGATACGCAGTATTTT

V gene: TRBV15
clone size: many
CDR3 length: 15
J gene: TRBJ2-3
D gene: .
CDR3 protein: CATSRASALPDTQYF
CDR3 DNA: TGTGCCACCAGCAGAGCTAGCGCCCTCCCAGATACGCAGTATTTT

V gene: TRBV6-1
clone size: .
CDR3 length: 12
J gene: TRBJ1-5
D gene: .
CDR3 protein: CASRWLDQPQHF
CDR3 DNA: TGTGCCAGCAGGTGGTTGGATCAGCCCCAGCATTTT

V gene: TRBV30
clone size: .
CDR3 length: 13
J gene: TRBJ2-7
D gene: .
CDR3 protein: CAWSWGSTYEQYF
CDR3 DNA: TGTGCCTGGAGTTGGGGGAGTACCTACGAGCAGTACTTC

V gene: TRBV12-3/TRBV12-4
clone size: .
CDR3 length: 15
J gene: TRBJ1-2
D gene: .
CDR3 protein: CASSSLPGAVHGYTF
CDR3 DNA: TGTGCCAGCAGTTCCCTTCCCGGGGCCGTGCATGGCTACACCTTC

V gene: TRBV10-3
clone size: .
CDR3 length: 16
J gene: TRBJ2-7
D gene: .
CDR3 protein: CASSEASPGHLYEQYF
CDR3 DNA: TGTGCCAGCAGTGAAGCGTCTCCGGGACACCTTTACGAGCAGTACTTC

V gene: TRBV19
clone size: many
CDR3 length: 15
J gene: TRBJ1-1
D gene: .
CDR3 protein: CASYPVGQGNTEAFF
CDR3 DNA: TGTGCCAGTTACCCGGTCGGGCAGGGGAACACTGAAGCTTTCTTT

V gene: TRBV7-9
clone size: .
CDR3 length: 18
J gene: TRBJ2-5
D gene: TRBD2
CDR3 protein: CASSLLAGGMGEQETQYF
CDR3 DNA: TGTGCCAGCAGCTTATTAGCGGGAGGAATGGGTGAGCAGGAGACCCAGTACTTC

V gene: TRBV30
clone size: few
CDR3 length: 13
J gene: TRBJ1-4
D gene: .
CDR3 protein: CASDWTPNEKLFF
CDR3 DNA: TGTGCCAGTGATTGGACTCCTAATGAAAAACTGTTTTTT

V gene: TRBV7-2
clone size: many
CDR3 length: 16
J gene: TRBJ1-2
D gene: .
CDR3 protein: CASSVDRVLPNYGYTF
CDR3 DNA: TGTGCCAGCAGCGTCGACCGGGTCCTACCCAACTATGGCTACACCTTC

V gene: TRBV25-1
clone size: many
CDR3 length: 15
J gene: TRBJ1-1
D gene: .
CDR3 protein: CASSGAGSTQVGAFF
CDR3 DNA: TGTGCCAGCAGTGGAGCGGGATCCACACAGGTTGGGGCTTTCTTT

V gene: TRBV5-1
clone size: many
CDR3 length: 14
J gene: TRBJ2-2
D gene: .
CDR3 protein: CASSLAENTGELFF
CDR3 DNA: TGCGCCAGCAGCTTGGCTGAGAACACCGGGGAGCTGTTTTTT

V gene: TRBV10-3
clone size: many
CDR3 length: 16
J gene: TRBJ2-5
D gene: TRBD2
CDR3 protein: CAISEGLAGGKETQYF
CDR3 DNA: TGTGCCATCAGTGAGGGGCTAGCGGGAGGAAAAGAGACCCAGTACTTC

V gene: TRBV28
clone size: .
CDR3 length: 14
J gene: TRBJ2-5
D gene: .
CDR3 protein: CASTRGDSLETQYF
CDR3 DNA: TGTGCCAGCACCCGCGGGGACTCCCTAGAGACCCAGTACTTC